One sample yielded the 3 T cell receptor beta chains listed below, sequenced in a study of tumor and adjacent non-tumor tissue in lung cancer. RNA was extracted from bulk tissue without any cell sorting. Three rounds of nested PCR, following a modified ARM-PCR protocol, produced the TCRbeta library. TCRdb passed the multiplex PCR reads through MiXCR, listing each CDR3 protein once. The data hold 89,000 or so distinct CDR3 sequences, with about 61% observed a single time. The sequenced sample was lung tumor tissue. Receptor source: a man aged 65 to 79 with non-small cell lung cancer.

Remarks on this clonotype: It is likely a read error, because the conserved phenylalanine at the end of the CDR3 is missing. The CDR3 protein is CASNLEGGPDTQYL. CDR3 DNA sequence: TGTGCCAGCAACTTAGAGGGGGGCCCAGATACGCAGTATTTG. This rearrangement joins TRBV11-2 to TRBJ2-3; D tentatively fits TRBD1 or TRBD2 (6 bases each). Per germline, CDR1 SGHAT and CDR2 FQNNGV. The CDR3 contains 14 residues.

For this clonotype: A clone one base away is much larger, so this may be a read error. The genes are TRBV5-4 and TRBJ1-1; no reliable D call. Germline lookup yields CDR1 SGHNT and CDR2 YYREEE (reference sequence). There are 12 residues in the CDR3. The chain's CDR3 is CVSSLGLTEAFF. CDR3 DNA sequence: TGTGTCAGCAGCTTGGGCCTCACTGAAGCTTTCTTT.

As regards this clonotype: One end of the junction does not line up with germline, which may come from a read error. This chain links TRBV6-1 with TRBJ1-2, with D perhaps TRBD1 (5 bases). The CDR3 totals 15 residues. Germline V gene lookup returns CDR1 MNHNS and CDR2 SASEGT. The CDR3 region has the DNA TGTGCCAGTAGTGAAAATATAGCAGGGAACTATGGCTACACCTTC. Translating it yields CASSENIAGNYGYTF.